This is a list of T cell receptor beta chains from one sample in a study of graft-versus-host responses after intestinal transplantation. Measured with immunoSEQ multiplex PCR; TCRdb has only the in-frame clones, and not every one. The sample yields almost 20,000 clones, around nine tenths seen once. The source was PBMCs, collected roughly 32 weeks after intestinal transplant. Receptors were obtained from a human patient who received an intestinal transplant, so some T cells may come from the graft donor. CDR3s include the opening cysteine and the closing phenylalanine or tryptophan. The D gene is left open where the match is weak. The listing skips clone size in some rows; elsewhere it reads once, few, many or a size class.

clone_size: -; j_call: TRBJ1-2; cdr3_length: 15; v_call: TRBV7-2; d_call: -; cdr3_nt: TGTGCCAGCAGCGAGTTAGCAGGGGTCGGGACTGGCTACACCTTC; cdr3_aa: CASSELAGVGTGYTF
clone_size: -; j_call: TRBJ2-2; cdr3_length: 12; v_call: TRBV18; d_call: -; cdr3_nt: TGTGCCAGCTCACCGAACACCGGGGAGCTGTTTTTT; cdr3_aa: CASSPNTGELFF
clone_size: -; j_call: TRBJ2-2; cdr3_length: 19; v_call: TRBV4-1; d_call: TRBD2; cdr3_nt: TGCGCCAGCAGCCACTATCTTCCGCGAGCGGGGGGGAACACCGGGGAGCTGTTTTTT; cdr3_aa: CASSHYLPRAGGNTGELFF
clone_size: -; j_call: TRBJ1-5; cdr3_length: 15; v_call: TRBV6-5; d_call: -; cdr3_nt: TGTGCCAGCAGTTACTCGGTCGACAGCAATCAGCCCCAGCATTTT; cdr3_aa: CASSYSVDSNQPQHF
clone_size: -; j_call: TRBJ1-2; cdr3_length: 15; v_call: TRBV9; d_call: TRBD1; cdr3_nt: TGTGCCAGCAGCGTAGGGAGGACAGGGGGCTCTGGCTACACCTTC; cdr3_aa: CASSVGRTGGSGYTF
clone_size: -; j_call: TRBJ1-5; cdr3_length: 15; v_call: TRBV27; d_call: TRBD1; cdr3_nt: TGTGCCAGCAGTTTCAGGCAGGGGGGCAATCAGCCCCAGCATTTT; cdr3_aa: CASSFRQGGNQPQHF
clone_size: once; j_call: TRBJ2-7; cdr3_length: 11; v_call: TRBV6-1; d_call: -; cdr3_nt: TGTGCCAGCAGTGACCCTTACGAGCAGTACTTC; cdr3_aa: CASSDPYEQYF
clone_size: -; j_call: TRBJ1-1; cdr3_length: 13; v_call: TRBV6-5; d_call: -; cdr3_nt: TGTGCCAGCAGCATCACCAGGGGAGCTGAAGCTTTCTTT; cdr3_aa: CASSITRGAEAFF
clone_size: -; j_call: TRBJ2-5; cdr3_length: 15; v_call: TRBV6-1; d_call: TRBD2; cdr3_nt: TGTGCCAGCAGTGAGGAAACTAGCGATTGGGAGACCCAGTACTTC; cdr3_aa: CASSEETSDWETQYF
clone_size: -; j_call: TRBJ2-1; cdr3_length: 12; v_call: TRBV2; d_call: -; cdr3_nt: TGTGCCAGCAGCCCAGGAGTCTATGAGCAGTTCTTC; cdr3_aa: CASSPGVYEQFF
clone_size: -; j_call: TRBJ1-2; cdr3_length: 14; v_call: TRBV6-1; d_call: -; cdr3_nt: TGTGCCAGCAGTTCAAAGGGACGCAACTATGGCTACACCTTC; cdr3_aa: CASSSKGRNYGYTF
clone_size: -; j_call: TRBJ1-3; cdr3_length: 12; v_call: TRBV25-1; d_call: -; cdr3_nt: TGTGCCAGCAGGAACTCTGGAAACACCATATATTTT; cdr3_aa: CASRNSGNTIYF
clone_size: -; j_call: TRBJ2-7; cdr3_length: 15; v_call: TRBV7-8; d_call: -; cdr3_nt: TGTGCCAGCAGCCCTGGGGGGGGGACAGCCTACGAGCAGTACTTC; cdr3_aa: CASSPGGGTAYEQYF
clone_size: -; j_call: TRBJ1-5; cdr3_length: 15; v_call: TRBV19; d_call: -; cdr3_nt: TGTGCCAGTAGTACAGCAGGGGTTAGCAATCAGCCCCAGCATTTT; cdr3_aa: CASSTAGVSNQPQHF
clone_size: -; j_call: TRBJ2-1; cdr3_length: 12; v_call: TRBV19; d_call: -; cdr3_nt: TGTGCCAGCGGACCTGTCTACAATGAGCAGTTCTTC; cdr3_aa: CASGPVYNEQFF
clone_size: -; j_call: TRBJ2-3; cdr3_length: 14; v_call: TRBV6-8; d_call: -; cdr3_nt: TGTGCCAGCAGTTACTCCGTTACTAAAGATACGCAGTATTTT; cdr3_aa: CASSYSVTKDTQYF
clone_size: -; j_call: TRBJ2-7; cdr3_length: 11; v_call: TRBV21-1; d_call: -; cdr3_nt: TGTGCCAGCAGGACAGGGTACGAGCAGTACTTC; cdr3_aa: CASRTGYEQYF